This TCR beta chain was recovered during a study of CD8 T cells in ankylosing spondylitis. Notes on the study in general: It appeared that ankylosing spondylitis blood was characterized by a TCR beta motif of about eight highly homologous variants. In peripheral blood, disease-linked CD8+ clones occurred at relatively low frequencies. The study looked at matched synovial fluid samples from ankylosing spondylitis patients. Disease-linked clones were reported to be significantly enriched there.

This CDR3 is 16 amino acids long. The V end was cut by 8 bases, the J end by 0 bases, with 17 bases between. Germline loops: CDR1 ENHRY, CDR2 SYGVKD. Notes on this clonotype: Its specificity is not known.

TCR beta libraries were made by quantitative 5'-RACE with molecular barcodes. MiXCR, run by TCRdb on the 5' RACE reads, gives a single entry per CDR3 protein. Among some 800,000 distinct CDR3 sequences, about 11% were seen once, and the ten largest hold about 0.49%. The chain uses TRBV10-3 and TRBJ2-1; unclear D gene. This clonotype was sampled from a male donor with ankylosing spondylitis. The source material was blood, either unsorted or a sorted T cell fraction (not recorded which). The CDR3 protein is CAIGLGRLSSYNEQFF. CDR3 DNA sequence: TGTGCCATCGGCTTAGGACGGTTGAGCTCCTACAATGAGCAGTTCTTC.